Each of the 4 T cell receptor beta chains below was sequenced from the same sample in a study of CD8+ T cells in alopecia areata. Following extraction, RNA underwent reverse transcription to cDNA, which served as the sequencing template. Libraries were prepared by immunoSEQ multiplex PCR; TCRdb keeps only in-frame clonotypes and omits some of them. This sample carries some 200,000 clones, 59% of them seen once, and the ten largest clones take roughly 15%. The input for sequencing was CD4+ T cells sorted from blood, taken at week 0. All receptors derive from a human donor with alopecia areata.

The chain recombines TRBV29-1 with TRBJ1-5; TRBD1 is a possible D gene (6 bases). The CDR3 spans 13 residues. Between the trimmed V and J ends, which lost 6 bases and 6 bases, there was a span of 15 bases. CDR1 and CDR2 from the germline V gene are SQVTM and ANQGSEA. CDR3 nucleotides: TGCAGCGTCGTCACAGGGTCGTCTCAGCCCCAGCATTTT. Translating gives CSVVTGSSQPQHF.

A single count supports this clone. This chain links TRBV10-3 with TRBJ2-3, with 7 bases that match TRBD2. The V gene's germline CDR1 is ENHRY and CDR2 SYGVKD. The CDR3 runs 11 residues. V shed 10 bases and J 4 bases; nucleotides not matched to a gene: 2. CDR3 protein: CATAGADTQYF. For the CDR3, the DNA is TGTGCCACCGCGGGGGCAGATACGCAGTATTTT.

This chain's CDR3 is CSVGPGTGVSGEQYF. The CDR3, as DNA: TGCAGCGTTGGCCCCGGGACAGGGGTATCAGGCGAGCAGTACTTC. The chain links TRBV29-1 to TRBJ2-7; 10 positions agree with TRBD1. The J segment lost 6 bases and the V segment lost 4 bases, leaving 12 bases of the junction unmatched. The CDR3 runs to 15 residues. The germline CDR1 and CDR2 sequences are SQVTM and ANQGSEA.

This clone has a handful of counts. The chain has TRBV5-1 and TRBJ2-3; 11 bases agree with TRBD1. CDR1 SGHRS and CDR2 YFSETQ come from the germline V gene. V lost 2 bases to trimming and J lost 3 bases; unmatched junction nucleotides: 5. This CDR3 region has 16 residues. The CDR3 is CASSFGQGAGTDTQYF. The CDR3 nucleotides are TGCGCCAGCAGCTTCGGACAGGGGGCGGGAACAGATACGCAGTATTTT.